This T cell receptor beta chain comes out of a study of CD4 T cells in relation to SARS-CoV-2 and coronaviruses. Overall study: Convalescent patients had median age roughly 37 years, range 21 to 72. Convalescent patients were about eight males and 4 females; two were Hispanic. General study points: About 65% of donors had memory CD4+ clonotypes crossrecognizing SARS-CoV-2 and common cold coronavirus spike.

Clones were sequenced by immunoSEQ multiplex PCR, and TCRdb holds only the in-frame ones, with some missing. The sample includes just over 35,000 clones, 77% seen only once; the top ten take about a fifth. CDR3 length: 11 residues. The ends were cut back, 6 bases at V and 4 bases at J, with 7 bases in the middle. Germline V gene data show CDR1 as SNHLY and CDR2 as FYNNEI. Naive or memory CD4+ cells were cultured 1:1 with T cell-depleted PBMCs plus CEF. This clone was seen a few times. Its target is not known. Material for sequencing was memory CD4+ T cells from PBMCs, cultured in vitro. The chain uses TRBV2 and TRBJ2-7, with TRBD1 as a possible D gene (6 bases). The sequence came from an adult with COVID-19. The CDR3 protein is CASSTGYEQYF. DNA of the CDR3: TGTGCCAGCAGCACAGGGTACGAGCAGTACTTC.